A selection of T cell receptor beta chains follows, all from one sample in a study of lymphopenia after photon versus proton radiotherapy. TCRdb keeps only in-frame clones here, not all; method: immunoSEQ multiplex PCR. The sample holds approximately 24,000 clones, more than 75% seen once. The sample in question was peripheral blood, obtained from a patient treated with photon-based radiotherapy. The receptor source for this set is a man aged 35 to 55 with gastric cancer. Each CDR3 is given with its conserved first and last residue. A D gene is named only where the DNA matches it firmly. Clone size is stated in some rows and not others, as once, few, many or a class when expanded.

>-|-|TRBV19|TRBJ1-1
CASSLDSLNTEAFF
TGTGCCAGTAGTCTGGACAGCCTGAACACTGAAGCTTTCTTT
>TRBD1|-|TRBV4-1|TRBJ2-1
CASSQTTGGTNEQFF
TGCGCCAGCAGCCAGACGACAGGGGGTACCAATGAGCAGTTCTTC
>-|-|TRBV6-4|TRBJ2-5
CASSVDMGETQYF
TGTGCCAGCAGTGTGGACATGGGGGAGACCCAGTACTTC
>-|-|TRBV30|TRBJ1-2
CAWGFLGRAYGYTF
TGTGCCTGGGGTTTTCTCGGCAGGGCCTATGGCTACACCTTC
>-|-|TRBV6-6|TRBJ2-7
CASSPGYRPYEQYF
TGTGCCAGCAGCCCAGGATACCGCCCCTACGAGCAGTACTTC
>-|-|TRBV27|TRBJ2-7
CASSFNTLSYEQYF
TGTGCCAGCAGTTTCAACACTTTGTCCTACGAGCAGTACTTC
>TRBD1|-|TRBV5-8|TRBJ1-5
CASSLGTGGNQPQHF
TGTGCCAGCAGCTTGGGGACAGGGGGCAATCAGCCCCAGCATTTT
>-|-|TRBV29-1|TRBJ2-7
CSVDGRDPPYEQYF
TGCAGCGTTGACGGCAGGGATCCTCCCTACGAGCAGTACTTC
>-|-|TRBV5-1|TRBJ1-1
CASNYTGPSTNTEAFF
TGCGCCAGCAACTATACAGGGCCCTCGACGAACACTGAAGCTTTCTTT
>-|-|TRBV18|TRBJ1-6
CASSPRDGDSPLHF
TGTGCCAGCTCACCCCGGGACGGGGATTCACCCCTCCACTTT
>-|-|TRBV28|TRBJ1-6
CASTLLPGQHNSPLHF
TGTGCCAGCACCCTACTCCCGGGACAACATAATTCACCCCTCCACTTT
>-|-|TRBV19|TRBJ1-3
CASAYNSGNTIYF
TGTGCCAGTGCGTACAACTCTGGAAACACCATATATTTT
>TRBD1|-|TRBV19|TRBJ1-5
CASRAGGEQPQHF
TGTGCCAGTAGGGCAGGGGGCGAACAGCCCCAGCATTTT
>TRBD1|-|TRBV4-2|TRBJ2-1
CASSQEGTGRSYNEQFF
TGTGCCAGCAGCCAAGAAGGGACAGGGAGGTCGTACAATGAGCAGTTCTTC
>-|-|TRBV18|TRBJ2-7
CASSPFGSEQYF
TGTGCCAGCTCACCATTCGGCTCAGAGCAGTACTTC
>-|-|TRBV21-1|TRBJ1-4
CASSQAPGAGNEKLFF
TGTGCCAGCAGCCAAGCCCCGGGGGCGGGTAATGAAAAACTGTTTTTT
>TRBD1|-|TRBV5-1|TRBJ1-2
CASSLGQEIYGYTF
TGCGCCAGCAGCTTAGGACAGGAGATCTATGGCTACACCTTC
>TRBD1|-|TRBV11-2|TRBJ1-2
CASSLDPGGSGYTF
TGTGCCAGCAGCTTAGATCCAGGGGGAAGTGGCTACACCTTC
>TRBD1|-|TRBV7-2|TRBJ1-5
CASSPSTGGGNQPQHF
TGTGCCAGCAGCCCCTCGACAGGGGGGGGCAATCAGCCCCAGCATTTT
>TRBD1|once|TRBV6-1|TRBJ2-5
CASRGDRAGETQYF
TGTGCCAGCAGGGGGGACAGGGCAGGGGAGACCCAGTACTTC
>-|-|TRBV25-1|TRBJ1-6
CASSSLQGNSPLHF
TGTGCCAGCAGTAGTTTGCAGGGTAATTCACCCCTCCACTTT
>-|-|TRBV5-1|TRBJ2-4
CASSSPGAERAKNIQYF
TGCGCCAGCAGCTCCCCTGGGGCAGAAAGAGCCAAAAACATTCAGTACTTC
>-|-|TRBV10-3|TRBJ1-6
CAISEDRSPLHF
TGTGCCATCAGTGAGGACAGGTCACCCCTCCACTTT
>TRBD1|few|TRBV15|TRBJ1-5
CATSRGPGQLNQPQHF
TGTGCCACCAGCAGGGGACCGGGACAGCTCAATCAGCCCCAGCATTTT
>TRBD1|-|TRBV9|TRBJ1-5
CASSKQGGNQPQHF
TGTGCCAGCAGCAAGCAGGGGGGCAATCAGCCCCAGCATTTT
>-|-|TRBV18|TRBJ1-1
CASSPPGLRGEAFF
TGTGCCAGCTCACCACCGGGGCTAAGGGGAGAAGCTTTCTTT
>TRBD1|-|TRBV27|TRBJ1-5
CASSAGTGALPQHF
TGTGCCAGCAGTGCCGGGACAGGGGCCCTTCCCCAGCATTTT
>-|-|TRBV9|TRBJ2-1
CASSVGVIKYNEQFF
TGTGCCAGCAGCGTAGGGGTGATCAAGTACAATGAGCAGTTCTTC
>-|once|TRBV7-3|TRBJ2-5
CASSLGDQETQYF
TGTGCCAGCAGCTTAGGCGACCAAGAGACCCAGTACTTC
>-|-|TRBV19|TRBJ1-1
CASSPAGPLTEAFF
TGTGCCAGTAGCCCGGCCGGACCCCTCACTGAAGCTTTCTTT
>-|-|TRBV25-1|TRBJ1-1
CASTQGRGEAFF
TGTGCCAGCACCCAGGGGAGAGGTGAAGCTTTCTTT
>-|few|TRBV5-6|TRBJ1-5
CASSLFGTQNSNQPQHF
TGTGCCAGCAGCTTGTTTGGGACACAAAATAGCAATCAGCCCCAGCATTTT
>-|-|TRBV6-4|TRBJ1-1
CASSVGRGTEAFF
TGTGCCAGCAGTGTGGGCAGGGGCACTGAAGCTTTCTTT
>-|-|TRBV7-9|TRBJ1-2
CASSSEARRTGYTF
TGTGCCAGCAGCTCAGAGGCCCGGAGGACTGGCTACACCTTC
>-|-|TRBV27|TRBJ1-6
CASTRTGGSYNSPLHF
TGTGCCAGCACCAGGACCGGGGGCTCCTATAATTCACCCCTCCACTTT
>TRBD1|-|TRBV6-6|TRBJ2-1
CASSPRTGGSYNEQFF
TGTGCCAGCAGTCCGCGGACAGGGGGCTCGTACAATGAGCAGTTCTTC
>-|-|TRBV29-1|TRBJ1-1
CSVDGLQRAYTEAFF
TGCAGCGTTGATGGGCTTCAGAGGGCCTATACTGAAGCTTTCTTT
>TRBD2|-|TRBV6-5|TRBJ2-5
CASTPSGGARETQYF
TGTGCCAGCACCCCTAGCGGGGGGGCCAGGGAGACCCAGTACTTC
>-|-|TRBV28|TRBJ1-4
CASSLGWIGEKLFF
TGTGCCAGCAGTTTAGGGTGGATAGGTGAAAAACTGTTTTTT